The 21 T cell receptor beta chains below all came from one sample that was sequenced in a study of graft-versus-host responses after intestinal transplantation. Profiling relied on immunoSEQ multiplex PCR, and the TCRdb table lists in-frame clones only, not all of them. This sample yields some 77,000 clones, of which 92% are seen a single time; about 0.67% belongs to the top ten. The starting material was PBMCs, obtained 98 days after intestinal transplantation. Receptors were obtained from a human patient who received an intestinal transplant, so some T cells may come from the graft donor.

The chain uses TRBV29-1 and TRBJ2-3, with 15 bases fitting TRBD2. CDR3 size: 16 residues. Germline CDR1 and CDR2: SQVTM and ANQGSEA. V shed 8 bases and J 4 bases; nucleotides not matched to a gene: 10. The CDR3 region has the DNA TGCAGCCTAATAGGACTAGCGGGAGGGCCACCAGATACGCAGTATTTT. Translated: CSLIGLAGGPPDTQYF.

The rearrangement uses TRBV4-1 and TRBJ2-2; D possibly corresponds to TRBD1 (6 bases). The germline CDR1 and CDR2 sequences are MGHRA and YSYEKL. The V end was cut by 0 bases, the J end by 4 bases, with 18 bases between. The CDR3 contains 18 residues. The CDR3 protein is CASSQDPPTGRGTGELFF. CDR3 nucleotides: TGCGCCAGCAGCCAAGATCCTCCCACAGGGCGAGGCACCGGGGAGCTGTTTTTT.

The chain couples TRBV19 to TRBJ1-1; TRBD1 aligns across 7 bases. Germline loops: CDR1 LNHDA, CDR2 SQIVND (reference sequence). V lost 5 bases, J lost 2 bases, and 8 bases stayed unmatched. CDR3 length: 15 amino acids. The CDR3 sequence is CASSLGTDRNTEAFF. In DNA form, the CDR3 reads TGTGCCAGTAGTCTGGGGACAGACAGAAACACTGAAGCTTTCTTT.

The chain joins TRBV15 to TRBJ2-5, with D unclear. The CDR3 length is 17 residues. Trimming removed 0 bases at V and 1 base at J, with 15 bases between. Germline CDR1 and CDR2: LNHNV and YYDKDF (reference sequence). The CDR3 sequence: CATSRDPLSLFQETQYF. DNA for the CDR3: TGTGCCACCAGCAGAGATCCACTATCTCTTTTCCAAGAGACCCAGTACTTC. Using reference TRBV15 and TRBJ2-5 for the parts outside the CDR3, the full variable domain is DAMVIQNPRYQVTQFGKPVTLSCSQTLNHNVMYWYQQKSSQAPKLLFHYYDKDFNNEADTPDNFQSRRPNTSFCFLDIRSPGLGDTAMYLCATSRDPLSLFQETQYFGPGTRLLVL.

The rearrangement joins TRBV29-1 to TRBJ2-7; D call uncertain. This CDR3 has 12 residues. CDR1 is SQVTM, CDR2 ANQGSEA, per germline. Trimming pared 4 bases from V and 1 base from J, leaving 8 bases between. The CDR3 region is CSVGVGSYEQYF. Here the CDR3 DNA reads TGCAGCGTTGGGGTAGGGTCCTACGAGCAGTACTTC.

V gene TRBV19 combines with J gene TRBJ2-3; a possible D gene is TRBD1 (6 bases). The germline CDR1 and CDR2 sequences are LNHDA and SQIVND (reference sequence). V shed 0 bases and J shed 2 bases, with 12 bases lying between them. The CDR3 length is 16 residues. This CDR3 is CASSIDRGAPTDTQYF. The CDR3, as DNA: TGTGCCAGTAGTATAGACAGGGGAGCCCCCACAGATACGCAGTATTTT.

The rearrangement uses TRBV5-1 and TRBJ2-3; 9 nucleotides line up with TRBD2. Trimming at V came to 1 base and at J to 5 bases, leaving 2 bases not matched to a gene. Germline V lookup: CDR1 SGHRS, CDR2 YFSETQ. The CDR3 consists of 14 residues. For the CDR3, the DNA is TGCGCCAGCAGCTTGCTAGCGGGAAAAGATACGCAGTATTTT. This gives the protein CASSLLAGKDTQYF.

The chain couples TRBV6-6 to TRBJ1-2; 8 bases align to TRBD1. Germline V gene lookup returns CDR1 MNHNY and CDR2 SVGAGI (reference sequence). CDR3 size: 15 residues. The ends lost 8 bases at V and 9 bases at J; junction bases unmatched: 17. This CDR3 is CASAYQRGTGGRYTF. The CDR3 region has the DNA TGTGCCAGCGCCTACCAAAGAGGGACAGGAGGACGCTACACCTTC.

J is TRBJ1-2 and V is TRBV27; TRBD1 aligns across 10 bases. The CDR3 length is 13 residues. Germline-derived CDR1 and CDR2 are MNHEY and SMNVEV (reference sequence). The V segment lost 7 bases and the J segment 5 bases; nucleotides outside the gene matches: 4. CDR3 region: CASTSGQGYGYTF. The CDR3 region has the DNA TGTGCCAGCACCTCGGGACAGGGGTATGGCTACACCTTC.

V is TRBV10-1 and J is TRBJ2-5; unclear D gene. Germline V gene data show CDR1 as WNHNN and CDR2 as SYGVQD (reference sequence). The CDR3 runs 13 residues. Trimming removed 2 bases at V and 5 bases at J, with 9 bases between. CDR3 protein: CASSEVYGETQYF. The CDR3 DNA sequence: TGCGCCAGCAGTGAGGTGTATGGTGAGACCCAGTACTTC.

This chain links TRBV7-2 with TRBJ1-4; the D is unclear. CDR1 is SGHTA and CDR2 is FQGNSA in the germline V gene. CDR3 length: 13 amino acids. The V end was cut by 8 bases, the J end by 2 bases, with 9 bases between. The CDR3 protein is CASGRFTNEKLFF. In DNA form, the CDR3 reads TGTGCCAGCGGGAGATTCACTAATGAAAAACTGTTTTTT.

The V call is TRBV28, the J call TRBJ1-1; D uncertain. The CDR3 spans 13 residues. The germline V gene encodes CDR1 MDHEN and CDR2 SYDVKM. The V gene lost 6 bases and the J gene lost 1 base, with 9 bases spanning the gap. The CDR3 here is CASSPRWNTEAFF. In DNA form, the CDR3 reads TGTGCCAGCAGCCCCCGGTGGAACACTGAAGCTTTCTTT.

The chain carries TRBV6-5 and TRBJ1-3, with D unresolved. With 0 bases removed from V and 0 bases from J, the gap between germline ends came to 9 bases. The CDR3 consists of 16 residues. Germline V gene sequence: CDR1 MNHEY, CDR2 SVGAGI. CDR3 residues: CASSYSTTLSGNTIYF. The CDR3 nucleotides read TGTGCCAGCAGTTACTCGACAACTCTCTCTGGAAACACCATATATTTT.

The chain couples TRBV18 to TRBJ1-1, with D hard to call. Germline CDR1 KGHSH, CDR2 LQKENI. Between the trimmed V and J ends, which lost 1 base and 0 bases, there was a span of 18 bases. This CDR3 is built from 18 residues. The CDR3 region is CASSPRFAIGGLNTEAFF. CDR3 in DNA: TGTGCCAGCTCACCACGTTTCGCAATCGGCGGACTGAACACTGAAGCTTTCTTT.

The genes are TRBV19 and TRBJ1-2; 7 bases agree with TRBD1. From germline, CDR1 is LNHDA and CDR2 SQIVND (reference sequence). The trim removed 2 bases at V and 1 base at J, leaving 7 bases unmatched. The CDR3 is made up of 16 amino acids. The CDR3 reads CASSITGAKLNYGYTF. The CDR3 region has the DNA TGTGCCAGTAGTATAACAGGGGCTAAACTTAACTATGGCTACACCTTC.

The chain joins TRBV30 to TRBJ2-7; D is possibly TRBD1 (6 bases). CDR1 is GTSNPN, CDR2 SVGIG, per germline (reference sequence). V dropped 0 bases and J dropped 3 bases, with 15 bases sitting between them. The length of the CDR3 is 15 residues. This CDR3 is CAWSVPTQGRYEQYF. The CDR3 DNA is TGTGCCTGGAGTGTACCGACGCAGGGGCGCTACGAGCAGTACTTC.

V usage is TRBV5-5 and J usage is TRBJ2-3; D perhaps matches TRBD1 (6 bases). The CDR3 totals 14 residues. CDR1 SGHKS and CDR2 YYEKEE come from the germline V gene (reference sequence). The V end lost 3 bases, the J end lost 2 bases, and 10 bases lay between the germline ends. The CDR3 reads CASSWTDTTDTQYF. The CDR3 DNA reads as TGTGCCAGCAGCTGGACAGACACCACAGATACGCAGTATTTT. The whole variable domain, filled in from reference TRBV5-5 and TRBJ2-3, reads DAGVTQSPTHLIKTRGQQVTLRCSPISGHKSVSWYQQVLGQGPQFIFQYYEKEERGRGNFPDRFSARQFPNYSSELNVNALLLGDSALYLCASSWTDTTDTQYFGPGTRLTVL.

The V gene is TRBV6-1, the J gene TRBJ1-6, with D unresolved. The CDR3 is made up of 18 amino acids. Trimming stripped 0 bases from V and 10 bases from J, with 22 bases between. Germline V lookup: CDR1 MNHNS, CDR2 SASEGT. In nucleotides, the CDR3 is TGTGCCAGCAGTGAAGCGGAAGTTCTTGAGGCAAGTGGATCACCCCTCCACTTT. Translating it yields CASSEAEVLEASGSPLHF.

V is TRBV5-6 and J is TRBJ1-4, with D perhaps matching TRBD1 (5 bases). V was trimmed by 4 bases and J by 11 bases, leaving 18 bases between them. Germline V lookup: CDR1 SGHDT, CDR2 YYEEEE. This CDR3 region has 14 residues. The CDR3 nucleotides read TGTGCCAGCAGCACCGGGACCCACCGCGAGAAACTGTTTTTT. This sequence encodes CASSTGTHREKLFF.

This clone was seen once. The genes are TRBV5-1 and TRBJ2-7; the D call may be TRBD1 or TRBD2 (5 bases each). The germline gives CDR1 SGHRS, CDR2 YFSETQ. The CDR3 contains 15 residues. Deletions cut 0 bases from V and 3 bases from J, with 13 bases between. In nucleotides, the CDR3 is TGCGCCAGCAGCTTGGGGGGGATCGGAATCTACGAGCAGTACTTC. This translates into CASSLGGIGIYEQYF.

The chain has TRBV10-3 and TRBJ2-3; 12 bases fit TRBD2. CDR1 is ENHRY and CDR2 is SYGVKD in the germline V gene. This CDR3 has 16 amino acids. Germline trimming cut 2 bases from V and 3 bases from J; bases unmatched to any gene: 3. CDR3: CAISEGLAGGTDTQYF. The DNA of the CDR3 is TGTGCCATCAGTGAGGGGCTAGCGGGGGGGACAGATACGCAGTATTTT.